Listed below are T cell receptor beta chains from one sample, sequenced in a study of preoperative IRX-2 immunotherapy in early breast cancer. Clones were read by immunoSEQ multiplex PCR, and TCRdb kept only the in-frame ones, dropping some. The repertoire holds 35,000 to 40,000 clones, with roughly four fifths as singletons. The sequencing here drew on lymph node tissue, taken after IRX-2 immunotherapy. Receptors originate from a human donor with breast cancer. Each CDR3 is given with its conserved first and last residue. D genes are given only for firm matches. The size of a clone is reported for some rows only, either as once, few or many, or as a class for expanded clones.

D,J,V,size,CDR3,DNA
.,TRBJ1-6,TRBV11-3,few,CASSIGGGGSYNSPLHF,TGTGCCAGCAGCATAGGTGGCGGGGGCTCCTATAATTCACCCCTCCACTTT
TRBD1,TRBJ2-5,TRBV7-1,.,CASSTGRDRGRMETQYF,TGTGCCAGCAGCACGGGTCGGGACAGGGGGCGTATGGAGACCCAGTACTTC
.,TRBJ1-1,TRBV6-8,few,CAIRVQGPNTEAFF,TGTGCCATCAGGGTTCAGGGACCCAACACTGAAGCTTTCTTT
.,TRBJ1-2,TRBV6-8,.,CASSFGQLNYGYTF,TGTGCCAGCAGTTTCGGACAGCTCAACTATGGCTACACCTTC
TRBD2,TRBJ2-3,TRBV5-1,.,CASSLVGLGFDTQYF,TGCGCCAGCAGCTTGGTGGGACTAGGATTCGATACGCAGTATTTT
.,TRBJ1-4,TRBV28,.,CASSAPGPNEKLFF,TGTGCCAGCAGCGCTCCGGGGCCAAATGAAAAACTGTTTTTT
.,TRBJ1-2,TRBV7-6,.,CASSFMGAGSTGYTF,TGTGCCAGCAGCTTCATGGGGGCGGGAAGTACTGGCTACACCTTC
.,TRBJ2-2,TRBV29-1,.,CSVVKGLNTGELFF,TGCAGCGTTGTAAAGGGCTTGAACACCGGGGAGCTGTTTTTT
.,TRBJ1-2,TRBV1,.,CASSQTSSGGYTF,TGCGCCAGCAGCCAAACCTCGAGTGGTGGCTACACCTTC
.,TRBJ2-7,TRBV4-1,.,CASSQDKVSYEQYF,TGCGCCAGCAGCCAGGACAAAGTCTCCTACGAGCAGTACTTC
TRBD1,TRBJ1-1,TRBV5-1,.,CASSFGAGTGKTEAFF,TGCGCCAGCAGCTTCGGGGCCGGGACAGGGAAAACTGAAGCTTTCTTT
.,TRBJ1-1,TRBV6-8,.,CASSPDSFEAFF,TGTGCCAGCAGTCCGGACAGTTTTGAAGCTTTCTTT
.,TRBJ1-4,TRBV5-1,.,CASSLGPRFNEKLFF,TGCGCCAGCAGCTTGGGACCCAGGTTTAATGAAAAACTGTTTTTT
.,TRBJ1-1,TRBV25-1,.,CASAVSMNTEAFF,TGTGCCAGCGCAGTTTCCATGAACACTGAAGCTTTCTTT
.,TRBJ1-5,TRBV6-8,.,CASSPFLNQPQHF,TGTGCCAGCAGTCCCTTTTTAAATCAGCCCCAGCATTTT
.,TRBJ1-1,TRBV6-8,.,CASSETQGVAFF,TGTGCCAGCAGTGAGACACAGGGAGTAGCTTTCTTT
TRBD1,TRBJ2-1,TRBV6-8,.,CASRRRDRGYNEQFF,TGTGCCAGCAGACGCCGGGACAGGGGATACAATGAGCAGTTCTTC
.,TRBJ1-4,TRBV11-3,few,CASSQIRASNEKLFF,TGTGCCAGCAGCCAGATCCGGGCCTCTAATGAAAAACTGTTTTTT
TRBD2,TRBJ2-1,TRBV29-1,.,CSVRGTSGTSYNEQFF,TGCAGCGTCCGAGGGACTAGCGGGACCTCCTACAATGAGCAGTTCTTC
TRBD1,TRBJ1-1,TRBV11-3,.,CASSPDRGRKSTEAFF,TGTGCCAGCAGCCCTGACAGGGGGCGGAAGTCCACTGAAGCTTTCTTT
.,TRBJ1-2,TRBV7-1,.,CASSLARVSGYGYTF,TGTGCCAGCAGTTTGGCGCGGGTCTCTGGTTATGGCTACACCTTC
.,TRBJ2-7,TRBV28,.,CASSLPGTGTYEQYF,TGTGCCAGCAGTCTTCCCGGGACGGGCACCTACGAGCAGTACTTC
.,TRBJ1-2,TRBV18,.,CASSPPVGRNYGYTF,TGTGCCAGCTCACCCCCCGTGGGGCGGAACTATGGCTACACCTTC
TRBD1,TRBJ1-5,TRBV11-3,.,CASSLSVTRDRGNSNQPQHF,TGTGCCAGCAGCCTGTCCGTGACCCGGGACAGGGGTAATAGCAATCAGCCCCAGCATTTT
.,TRBJ2-1,TRBV7-1,.,CASSLDMALEQFF,TGTGCCAGCAGCTTAGATATGGCTTTAGAGCAGTTCTTC
TRBD1,TRBJ1-1,TRBV6-8,.,CAIRADRDTEAFF,TGTGCCATCAGAGCGGACAGGGACACTGAAGCTTTCTTT
TRBD2,TRBJ2-1,TRBV18,.,CASSPGTSSYNEQFF,TGTGCCAGCTCACCCGGGACTAGCTCCTACAATGAGCAGTTCTTC
.,TRBJ1-6,TRBV11-3,.,CASSQPGVNSPLHF,TGTGCCAGCAGCCAACCAGGGGTCAATTCACCCCTCCACTTT
.,TRBJ2-1,TRBV11-3,.,CASSQVISRGNEQFF,TGTGCCAGCAGCCAAGTTATCTCTAGAGGGAATGAGCAGTTCTTC
TRBD1,TRBJ1-2,TRBV11-3,few,CASSLQGGLHGYTF,TGTGCCAGCAGCTTGCAGGGGGGACTTCATGGCTACACCTTC
TRBD1,TRBJ2-6,TRBV11-3,.,CASSFRRTGGSFGANVLTF,TGTGCCAGCAGCTTCCGGCGGACAGGGGGTTCCTTTGGGGCCAACGTCCTGACTTTC
.,TRBJ1-1,TRBV6-8,.,CASSYSSADRDTEAFF,TGTGCCAGCAGTTACTCGAGCGCGGATAGGGACACTGAAGCTTTCTTT
.,TRBJ1-4,TRBV19,.,CASSISWQPNEKLFF,TGTGCCAGTAGTATATCTTGGCAGCCTAATGAAAAACTGTTTTTT
TRBD1,TRBJ1-1,TRBV6-8,.,CASKRQGQTEAFF,TGTGCCAGCAAAAGACAGGGGCAAACTGAAGCTTTCTTT
.,TRBJ2-1,TRBV11-3,.,CASSTDRQYNEQFF,TGTGCCAGCAGCACGGACAGACAGTACAATGAGCAGTTCTTC
.,TRBJ2-7,TRBV7-1,once,CASRPEVIARGEQYF,TGTGCCAGCAGGCCCGAGGTGATAGCTAGGGGAGAGCAGTACTTC
TRBD1,TRBJ1-2,TRBV6-8,.,CASRTPFHRQGRYGYTF,TGTGCCAGCAGGACTCCCTTTCATCGACAGGGTCGATATGGCTACACCTTC
.,TRBJ1-2,TRBV28,.,CASTAGGNYGYTF,TGTGCCAGCACTGCGGGGGGTAACTATGGCTACACCTTC
.,TRBJ2-5,TRBV11-3,.,CASSLLDGLGFGETQYF,TGTGCCAGCAGCTTGTTGGATGGTCTAGGGTTTGGGGAGACCCAGTACTTC
TRBD1,TRBJ1-2,TRBV19,.,CASSTRDRGTANYGYTF,TGTGCCAGTAGTACCAGGGACAGGGGCACAGCTAACTATGGCTACACCTTC
TRBD1,TRBJ2-2,TRBV5-1,.,CASSGRGLDGELFF,TGCGCCAGCAGCGGCAGGGGGCTGGACGGGGAGCTGTTTTTT
TRBD2,TRBJ2-1,TRBV7-6,.,CASSFGLAGPSSYNEQFF,TGTGCCAGCAGCTTTGGGCTAGCGGGGCCCAGCTCCTACAATGAGCAGTTCTTC
.,TRBJ1-1,TRBV19,.,CASSRQHRVLNTEAFF,TGTGCCAGTAGTCGACAGCACAGGGTCCTGAACACTGAAGCTTTCTTT
TRBD2,TRBJ2-3,TRBV15,.,CATSARGGPRADTQYF,TGTGCCACCAGCGCACGGGGGGGGCCTAGGGCAGATACGCAGTATTTT
.,TRBJ1-5,TRBV28,.,CASSPPALGQPQHF,TGTGCCAGCAGTCCCCCGGCCCTCGGTCAGCCCCAGCATTTT
TRBD1,TRBJ2-2,TRBV19,.,CASNADRVSTGELFF,TGTGCCAGTAACGCGGACAGGGTATCTACCGGGGAGCTGTTTTTT
.,TRBJ1-1,TRBV5-1,.,CASSLASSPNTEAFF,TGCGCCAGCAGCTTGGCCTCCAGTCCTAACACTGAAGCTTTCTTT
TRBD2,TRBJ2-7,TRBV10-1,.,CASSGERRGEAYEQYF,TGCGCCAGCAGTGGGGAACGGCGGGGGGAAGCCTACGAGCAGTACTTC
.,TRBJ1-1,TRBV10-1,.,CASSDPRTSAEAFF,TGCGCCAGCAGTGATCCTCGGACGTCGGCCGAAGCTTTCTTT
.,TRBJ1-5,TRBV11-3,.,CASSLDGPGVNNQPQHF,TGTGCCAGCAGCTTAGATGGGCCTGGGGTGAACAATCAGCCCCAGCATTTT
.,TRBJ2-1,TRBV11-3,.,CASSPAAGYNEQFF,TGTGCCAGCAGCCCAGCGGCAGGCTACAATGAGCAGTTCTTC
.,TRBJ2-2,TRBV18,.,CASSYDRIGELFF,TGTGCCAGCTCATACGATCGGATCGGGGAGCTGTTTTTT